This is a list of T cell receptor beta chains from one sample in a study of glioma-infiltrating T cells after dendritic cell vaccination. TCRdb's table, derived via immunoSEQ multiplex PCR, lists solely in-frame clones and lacks some. The sample consists of around 83,000 clones, 85% of them appearing once. Here the sequenced sample was blood, taken after dendritic cell vaccination. These receptors all come from a human donor with glioblastoma. CDR3s leave out the opening cysteine and the closing phenylalanine or tryptophan.

j_call v_call cdr3_aa
TRBJ1-1 TRBV5-5 ASSRGGANTEAF
TRBJ2-1 TRBV25-1 ASSELAVVHNEQF
TRBJ2-7 TRBV4-1 ASSQVLTLAGGEQY
TRBJ2-5 TRBV6-5 ASSKLGYQETQY
TRBJ2-1 TRBV19 ASSIVGGGKGSSYNEQF
TRBJ1-1 TRBV9 ASSVGAGNTEAF
TRBJ2-7 TRBV15 ATSRGASFEQY
TRBJ1-1 TRBV2 ASKETGGGRTEAF
TRBJ2-7 TRBV7-9 ASSRDRGISYEQY
TRBJ1-6 TRBV9 ASSVDPGDNSSPLH
TRBJ1-2 TRBV19 ASSPTPWASGYGYT
TRBJ2-1 TRBV6-5 ASSYSRDRVYNEQF
. TRBV5-1 ASSLRTGEGYEQY
TRBJ2-7 TRBV7-6 ASSPLGLVDFAYEQY
TRBJ2-1 TRBV7-3 ASSSWGGAVYNEQF
TRBJ1-1 TRBV5-1 ASSLAGPGATEAF
TRBJ1-2 TRBV11-2 ASQPGGANYGYT
TRBJ2-7 TRBV7-9 ASSSVDRVTYEQY
TRBJ1-1 TRBV7-3 ASSTQARTEAF
TRBJ2-7 TRBV7-2 ASSLDWGQGSDEQY
TRBJ2-1 TRBV7-6 ASSFTGGNEQF
TRBJ1-1 TRBV18 ASSPDRTPSTEAF
TRBJ2-3 TRBV9 ASSVDPGGLIDTQY
TRBJ2-7 TRBV4-1 ASSQDGGREQY
TRBJ1-2 TRBV9 ASSVQTGGRYGYT
TRBJ2-1 TRBV5-3 ARSTGLAPYNEQF
TRBJ1-5 TRBV28 ASSFQRILEPQH
TRBJ2-3 TRBV5-6 ASSLVSGGADTQY
TRBJ1-5 TRBV6-5 ASNGGLGNQPQH
TRBJ2-3 TRBV6-1 ASNLQGVVDTQY
TRBJ1-3 TRBV29-1 SVEDRRVAGNTIY
TRBJ1-2 TRBV6-5 ASSYFQGADYGYT
TRBJ2-1 TRBV4-3 ASKSSASSYNEQF
TRBJ2-1 TRBV5-4 ASRLESNEQF
TRBJ1-3 TRBV28 ASRPGVSGNTIY
TRBJ2-1 TRBV7-6 ASSPGTSGRGNEQF
TRBJ1-5 TRBV27 ASSLSTPGGGYGNQPQH
TRBJ2-3 TRBV5-6 ASSRGTSGYTDTQY
TRBJ2-2 TRBV5-1 ASSLGRGNTGELF
TRBJ2-5 TRBV6-1 ASSALTSGDYQETQY
TRBJ2-5 TRBV4-1 ASSQDAPGQGWETQY
TRBJ2-3 TRBV7-2 ASRLAGGTDTQY
TRBJ2-3 TRBV5-4 ASSFGGSDTQY
TRBJ1-2 TRBV5-8 ASSLGHTSYGYT
TRBJ2-4 TRBV25-1 ASSENLSSGQGKNIQY
TRBJ1-5 TRBV5-1 ASKTGPGGNQPQH
TRBJ1-3 TRBV25-1 ASTTAGGNTIY
TRBJ2-7 TRBV6-4 ASSPDSSYEQY
TRBJ2-7 TRBV15 ATRSRDTYEQY
TRBJ2-7 TRBV29-1 SVERTGGLEQY
TRBJ1-5 TRBV15 ATSRDLGATGTGNQPQH